The 13 T cell receptor beta chains reported below all come from one sample, sequenced in a study of blood T cell repertoires in COVID-19. Sequenced by immunoSEQ multiplex PCR; TCRdb stores in-frame clones only, minus some. The repertoire includes about 370,000 clones, around 90% of them detected once, and 3% sits in the top ten. Input material: peripheral blood. All receptors derive from a woman aged 30 to 39 with COVID-19, enrolled during active disease.

The chain couples TRBV28 to TRBJ2-3, with TRBD1 matching over 8 bases. Germline-derived CDR1 and CDR2 are MDHEN and SYDVKM. The CDR3 is 17 amino acids. The V segment lost 6 bases and the J segment 1 base; nucleotides outside the gene matches: 12. CDR3 protein: CASSRLHRGTGTDTQYF. The CDR3 DNA follows: TGTGCCAGCAGCCGGCTCCACAGGGGGACGGGCACAGATACGCAGTATTTT.

This clone came up once. CDR3 sequence (DNA): TGTGCCAGCGAAGGGACAGAAAAGGGGTATCAGCCCCAGCATTTT. This codes for CASEGTEKGYQPQHF. This rearrangement joins TRBV25-1 to TRBJ1-5, with 7 bases matching TRBD1. The CDR3 loop spans 15 amino acids. The J segment lost 5 bases and the V segment lost 8 bases, leaving 12 bases of the junction unmatched. Germline V gene sequence: CDR1 MGHDK, CDR2 SYGVNS. Drawing the rest from reference TRBV25-1 and TRBJ1-5, the complete variable domain is EADIYQTPRYLVIGTGKKITLECSQTMGHDKMYWYQQDPGMELHLIHYSYGVNSTEKGDLSSESTVSRIRTEHFPLTLESARPSHTSQYLCASEGTEKGYQPQHFGDGTRLSIL.

The J gene is TRBJ2-1, the V gene TRBV6-5; weak D call: TRBD2 (6 bases). The germline CDR1 and CDR2 sequences are MNHEY and SVGAGI. Trimming cost V 5 bases and J 7 bases, with 12 bases left between them. The CDR3 contains 13 residues. CDR3 sequence reads: CASSNYGGNEQFF. Here the CDR3 DNA reads TGTGCCAGCAGTAATTACGGGGGAAATGAGCAGTTCTTC.

The chain carries TRBV27 and TRBJ1-1, with D possibly being TRBD1 (5 bases). The V gene lost 4 bases and the J gene lost 1 base, with 10 bases spanning the gap. Germline V gene lookup returns CDR1 MNHEY and CDR2 SMNVEV (reference sequence). The length of the CDR3 is 14 residues. The CDR3: CASSSQVPNTEAFF. The DNA for the CDR3 is TGTGCCAGCAGTTCACAGGTGCCGAACACTGAAGCTTTCTTT.

This clone is a singleton in its sample. The chain is built from TRBV7-9 and TRBJ1-1; D not certain. Germline V CDR1 and CDR2: SEHNR, FQNEAQ (reference sequence). V was shortened by 3 bases and J by 10 bases, with 15 bases between the two germline ends. This CDR3 has 13 residues. The CDR3 is CASSFEGGQIAFF. Written as DNA, the CDR3 is TGTGCCAGCAGCTTCGAAGGCGGTCAAATAGCTTTCTTT.

The chain joins TRBV19 to TRBJ1-6, with TRBD1 matching 10 bases. CDR3 length equals 15 residues. Per germline, CDR1 LNHDA and CDR2 SQIVND (reference sequence). V shed 6 bases, J shed 6 bases, and the junction held 5 bases outside the gene matches. CDR3: CASSWTGGSNSPLHF. CDR3 in DNA: TGTGCCAGTAGCTGGACAGGGGGTTCTAATTCACCCCTCCACTTT.

This clone was seen a few times. The rearrangement joins TRBV6-5 to TRBJ2-1; 7 nucleotides line up with TRBD2. J gave up 0 bases and V 4 bases, and 6 bases lay outside the gene matches. The CDR3 is 16 residues long. Germline V gene sequence: CDR1 MNHEY, CDR2 SVGAGI. Here the CDR3 DNA reads TGTGCCAGCAGTTCATCGGGCGGGAGCTCCTACAATGAGCAGTTCTTC. Its protein product is CASSSSGGSSYNEQFF.

The gene calls are TRBV6-2 or TRBV6-3 and TRBJ2-1; 9 bases are a match to TRBD2. This CDR3 region has 16 residues. The trim removed 6 bases at V and 4 bases at J, leaving 10 bases unmatched. Germline values: CDR1 MNHEY, CDR2 SVGEGT. This CDR3 is CASSSRLADPYNEQFF. The CDR3 DNA is TGTGCCAGCAGCTCCAGACTAGCGGACCCATACAATGAGCAGTTCTTC.

CDR3 nucleotide sequence: TGTGCCAGCAGCTTAGCCCTACTAGCGGGAGGATTTTACGAGCAGTACGTC. Translating it yields CASSLALLAGGFYEQYV. V and J are TRBV7-2 and TRBJ2-7, with TRBD2 matching 12 bases. Germline V lookup: CDR1 SGHTA, CDR2 FQGNSA. This CDR3 contains 17 residues. With 0 bases clipped from V and 4 bases from J, the junction kept 7 bases outside the gene matches.

The chain combines TRBV6-2 or TRBV6-3 with TRBJ1-1; D remains ambiguous. Germline V gene sequence: CDR1 MNHEY, CDR2 SVGEGT. There are 14 residues in the CDR3. The germline V and J ends were trimmed by 3 bases and 3 bases, with 11 bases remaining between them. Here the CDR3 reads CASSYMVSDTEAFF. For the CDR3, the DNA is TGTGCCAGCAGTTATATGGTGAGCGACACTGAAGCTTTCTTT.

The V gene is TRBV7-8, the J gene TRBJ2-6, with unresolved D. The germline gives CDR1 SGHVS, CDR2 FQNEAQ. Trimming cost V 2 bases and J 0 bases, with 14 bases left between them. The CDR3 sequence is 18 residues long. This chain's CDR3 is CASSLSKVYYSGANVLTF. The DNA of the CDR3 is TGTGCCAGCAGCTTATCGAAAGTTTACTACTCTGGGGCCAACGTCCTGACTTTC. The complete variable domain, with remaining parts taken from reference TRBV7-8 and TRBJ2-6, reads GAGVSQSPRYKVAKRGQDVALRCDPISGHVSLFWYQQALGQGPEFLTYFQNEAQLDKSGLPSDRFFAERPEGSVSTLKIQRTQQEDSAVYLCASSLSKVYYSGANVLTFGAGSRLTVL.

The chain is built from TRBV7-9 and TRBJ2-3, with 8 nucleotides matching TRBD2. The CDR3 runs 17 residues. Germline V gene lookup returns CDR1 SEHNR and CDR2 FQNEAQ (reference sequence). V shed 2 bases, J shed 1 base, and the junction held 8 bases outside the gene matches. CDR3 amino acids: CASSLTAGGGGTDTQYF. CDR3 DNA: TGTGCCAGCAGCTTAACGGCGGGGGGCGGGGGCACAGATACGCAGTATTTT.

As DNA, the CDR3 is TGTGCCAGCAGCCAATGGGGACTAGTGGAGACCCAGTACTTC. Translation: CASSQWGLVETQYF. This chain connects TRBV4-2 to TRBJ2-5; 8 bases map to TRBD2. The V segment lost 2 bases and the J segment 5 bases; nucleotides outside the gene matches: 4. The germline V gene has CDR1 LGHNA and CDR2 YNFKEQ. This CDR3 region has 14 residues.